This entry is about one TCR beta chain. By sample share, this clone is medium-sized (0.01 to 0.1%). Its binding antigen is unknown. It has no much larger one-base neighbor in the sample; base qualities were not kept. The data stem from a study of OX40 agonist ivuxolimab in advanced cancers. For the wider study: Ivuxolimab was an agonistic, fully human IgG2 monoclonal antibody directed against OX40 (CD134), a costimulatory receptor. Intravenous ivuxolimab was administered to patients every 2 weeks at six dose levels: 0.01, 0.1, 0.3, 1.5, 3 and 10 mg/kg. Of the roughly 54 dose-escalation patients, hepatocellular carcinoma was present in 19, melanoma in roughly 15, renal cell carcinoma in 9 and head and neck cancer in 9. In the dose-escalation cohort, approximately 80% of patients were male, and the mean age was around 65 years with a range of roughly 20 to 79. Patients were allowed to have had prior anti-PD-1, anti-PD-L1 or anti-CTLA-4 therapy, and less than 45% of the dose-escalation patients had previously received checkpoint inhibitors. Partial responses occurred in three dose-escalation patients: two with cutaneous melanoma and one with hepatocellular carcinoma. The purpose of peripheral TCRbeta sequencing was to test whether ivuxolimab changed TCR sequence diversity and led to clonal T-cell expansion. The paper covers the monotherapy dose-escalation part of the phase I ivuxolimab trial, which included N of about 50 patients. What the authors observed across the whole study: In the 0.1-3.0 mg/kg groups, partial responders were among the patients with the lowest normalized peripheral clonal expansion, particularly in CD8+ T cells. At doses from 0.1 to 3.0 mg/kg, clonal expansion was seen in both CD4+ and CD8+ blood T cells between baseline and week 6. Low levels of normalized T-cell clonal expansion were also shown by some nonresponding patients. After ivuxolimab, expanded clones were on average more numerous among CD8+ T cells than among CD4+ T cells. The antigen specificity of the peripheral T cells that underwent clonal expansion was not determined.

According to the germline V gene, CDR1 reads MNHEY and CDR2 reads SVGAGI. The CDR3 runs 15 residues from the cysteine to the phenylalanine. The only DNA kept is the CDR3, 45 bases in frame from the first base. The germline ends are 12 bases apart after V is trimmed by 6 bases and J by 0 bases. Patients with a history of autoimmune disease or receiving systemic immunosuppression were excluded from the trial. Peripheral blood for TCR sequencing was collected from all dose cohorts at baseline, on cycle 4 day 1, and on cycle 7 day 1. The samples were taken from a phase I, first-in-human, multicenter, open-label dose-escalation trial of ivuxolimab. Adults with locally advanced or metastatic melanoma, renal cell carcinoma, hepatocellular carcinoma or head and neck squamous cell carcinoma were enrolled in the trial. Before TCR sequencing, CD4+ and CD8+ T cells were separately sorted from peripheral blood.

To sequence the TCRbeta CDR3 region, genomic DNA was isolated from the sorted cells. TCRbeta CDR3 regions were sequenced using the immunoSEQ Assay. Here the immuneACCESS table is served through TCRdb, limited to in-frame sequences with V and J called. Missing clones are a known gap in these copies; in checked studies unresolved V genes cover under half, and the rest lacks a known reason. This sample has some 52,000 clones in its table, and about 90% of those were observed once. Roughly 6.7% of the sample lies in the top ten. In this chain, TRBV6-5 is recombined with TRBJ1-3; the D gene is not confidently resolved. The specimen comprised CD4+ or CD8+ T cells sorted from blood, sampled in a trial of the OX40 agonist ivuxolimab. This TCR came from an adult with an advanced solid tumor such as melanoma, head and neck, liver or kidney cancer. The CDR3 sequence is CASSTALLSGNTIYF. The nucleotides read TGTGCCAGCAGCACCGCCCTACTCTCTGGAAACACCATATATTTT.